Listed here is a single T cell receptor (beta chain). The target antigen is unknown. The data derive from a study of graft-versus-host responses after intestinal transplantation. Study in general: Transplants given to recipients were multivisceral, liver-intestinal, or isolated intestinal. Anti-thymocyte globulin induction, then tacrolimus and steroids for two to four years, went to all recipients.

Study results and caveats: Across patients carrying graft-donor T cell macrochimerism, allografts held high graft-versus-host to host-versus-graft clonal ratios. Recipient marrow harbored GvH clones, some of which surfaced first in ileum or blood.

The germline CDR1 and CDR2 sequences are SGHRS and YFSETQ. V was clipped by 4 bases and J by 8 bases, with 21 bases between them. This CDR3 is 15 amino acids long. Using immunoSEQ multiplex PCR, the repertoire was profiled, and TCRdb retains in-frame clones only, with some absent. The table lists 90,000 to 130,000 clones, roughly 92% of them singletons. This clonotype originated in a human donor who was the organ donor for an intestinal transplant. The source material was unstimulated CD4+ T cells sorted from spleen or lymph node cells, sampled before transplant. The genes are TRBV5-1 and TRBJ1-2, with D uncertain. Here the CDR3 reads CASSPLGIMNGGYTF. DNA of the CDR3: TGCGCCAGCAGCCCCCTAGGGATCATGAATGGGGGCTACACCTTC.